This T cell receptor beta chain stems from a study of response to subunit inactivated influenza vaccine. MiXCR, applied by TCRdb to the RT-PCR reads, yields one record per CDR3 protein. The table lists about 530,000 distinct CDR3 sequences, over 10% of them singletons. Germline CDR1 MNHNY, CDR2 SVGAGI (reference sequence). V dropped 2 bases and J dropped 5; count of bases not matched to a gene: 2. This CDR3 spans 13 amino acids. This clonotype was detected ten times or more. Specimen: PBMCs from blood, collected roughly 48 days after vaccination. The sequence was obtained from a man aged 50 to 59 who received an inactivated influenza vaccine. V gene TRBV6-6 combines with J gene TRBJ2-5; 7 positions agree with TRBD2. The CDR3 DNA sequence: TGTGCCAGCAGTTACAGGGGAGGGGAGACCCAGTACTTC. It specifies CASSYRGGETQYF.